This record looks at one T cell receptor beta chain sequence and its context. Its antigen is as yet unknown. The data are from a study of T cell responses to AZD1222 COVID-19 vaccine. Study-wide findings and caveats: None of the repertoires were sampled until the peak T cell response had passed. Seropositive AZD1222 recipients at baseline numbered only five to seven. Along spike, vaccine-associated CD4 TCRs were found throughout, with dominance at 160-218 and 743-854. Close to half of spike-specific TCRs reportedly recognize unmutated variant regions.

The protocol was immunoSEQ multiplex PCR, while the TCRdb copy is restricted to in-frame clones and leaves out a portion. This sample carries tens of thousands of clones, approximately 90% of them seen once, and the ten largest clones take 24%. The CDR3 sequence is 12 residues long. V gave up 4 bases and J gave up 5 bases, with 9 bases separating them. Germline CDR1 and CDR2: GTSNPN and SVGIG (reference sequence). The chain uses TRBV30 and TRBJ2-1; D gene unclear. This TCR was sampled from an adult in good health. The sequencing here drew on peripheral blood, taken on day 0 of AZD1222 vaccination. This chain's CDR3 is CAWMAENNEQFF. The CDR3 coding sequence is TGTGCCTGGATGGCAGAGAACAATGAGCAGTTCTTC.